This is a list of T cell receptor beta chains from one sample in a study of beta chain features in type 1 diabetes. This table comes from immunoSEQ multiplex PCR, and its TCRdb copy is limited to in-frame clones, with some not included. The sample contains around 710,000 clones, 9.5% to 15% of which appear only once. Sequencing was done on a sample of naive CD4+ T cells from blood. The receptors were gathered from a man aged 25-45 years with type 1 diabetes. The CDR3 runs from the conserved cysteine through the conserved F or W. A D gene is named only where the DNA matches it firmly. Clone size is given for some rows only: seen once, a few or many times, or a class if the clone is expanded.

cdr3_aa	cdr3_nt	v_call	clone_size	d_call	j_call
CASSSGLAGGNTDTQYF	TGTGCCAGCAGCTCGGGACTAGCGGGGGGAAACACAGATACGCAGTATTTT	TRBV7-9	few	TRBD2	TRBJ2-3
CASSLVDLSYEQYF	TGTGCCAGCAGCTTGGTGGACCTTTCCTACGAGCAGTACTTC	TRBV7-2	-	-	TRBJ2-7
CASSSGGSYNSPLHF	TGTGCCAGCAGCTCAGGGGGCTCCTATAATTCACCCCTCCACTTT	TRBV7-2	-	TRBD1	TRBJ1-6
CSATTGFEQYF	TGCAGTGCTACCACAGGTTTCGAGCAGTACTTC	TRBV20-1	few	-	TRBJ2-7
CASSPPSGETQYF	TGTGCCAGCTCACCACCATCGGGGGAGACCCAGTACTTC	TRBV18	few	-	TRBJ2-5
CASSQAVRNNEQFF	TGTGCCAGCAGCCAAGCGGTTCGTAACAATGAGCAGTTCTTC	TRBV4-2	few	-	TRBJ2-1
CASSPPGTMNTEAFF	TGTGCCAGCAGTCCCCCGGGCACCATGAACACTGAAGCTTTCTTT	TRBV13	few	-	TRBJ1-1
CASSPVGGENTEAFF	TGCGCCAGCAGCCCTGTAGGGGGAGAGAACACTGAAGCTTTCTTT	TRBV4-3	few	-	TRBJ1-1
CASSPGTGIYGYTF	TGTGCCAGTAGCCCGGGGACAGGTATCTATGGCTACACCTTC	TRBV19	few	TRBD1	TRBJ1-2
CSVRTGKATNIQYF	TGCAGCGTCCGGACAGGGAAGGCGACAAACATTCAGTACTTC	TRBV29-1	-	TRBD1	TRBJ2-4
CASSPAVPEGNGYTF	TGTGCCAGCTCACCTGCAGTACCGGAGGGAAATGGCTACACCTTC	TRBV18	-	-	TRBJ1-2
CASSSSEGAGTDTQYF	TGTGCCAGCAGTTCATCGGAGGGGGCGGGCACAGATACGCAGTATTTT	TRBV6-5	few	-	TRBJ2-3
CASSLDIPGHRDF	TGTGCCAGCAGCTTAGATATTCCGGGGCATAGGGACTTC	TRBV7-2	-	-	TRBJ1-2
CATNGQALQETQYF	TGTGCCACCAATGGACAGGCACTACAAGAGACCCAGTACTTC	TRBV10-3	few	TRBD1	TRBJ2-5
CASSPRSLTDTQYF	TGTGCCAGCTCACCAAGAAGTCTCACAGATACGCAGTATTTT	TRBV18	-	-	TRBJ2-3
CAIRTGMGEQYF	TGTGCCATACGGACGGGGATGGGGGAGCAGTACTTC	TRBV27	-	-	TRBJ2-5
CAWSRQGGNQPQHF	TGTGCCTGGAGTCGTCAAGGGGGCAATCAGCCCCAGCATTTT	TRBV30	-	-	TRBJ1-5
CASSLMSGENIQYF	TGTGCCAGCAGCTTAATGTCAGGGGAAAACATTCAGTACTTC	TRBV7-9	-	-	TRBJ2-4
CASSDKTGGGEKLFF	TGTGCCAGCAGCGACAAAACAGGGGGCGGTGAAAAACTGTTTTTT	TRBV9	few	TRBD1	TRBJ1-4
CASSLGLKETQYF	TGTGCCAGCAGCCTGGGACTCAAAGAGACCCAGTACTTC	TRBV4-2	-	-	TRBJ2-5
CASSSHNEQFF	TGTGCCAGCAGTTCCCACAATGAGCAGTTCTTC	TRBV27	few	-	TRBJ2-1
CASSFVGGTGASSYEQYF	TGTGCCAGCAGCTTCGTAGGGGGGACAGGCGCAAGCTCCTACGAGCAGTACTTC	TRBV7-2	-	TRBD1	TRBJ2-7
CASSHLGTPNYGYTF	TGCGCCAGCAGCCACCTCGGGACACCCAACTATGGCTACACCTTC	TRBV4-3	-	-	TRBJ1-2
CASAIMNTEAFF	TGTGCCAGCGCGATAATGAACACTGAAGCTTTCTTT	TRBV18	-	-	TRBJ1-1
CASSSQASNTDTQYF	TGTGCCAGCAGCTCCCAGGCATCCAACACAGATACGCAGTATTTT	TRBV7-2	-	-	TRBJ2-3
CSVALPTGVGYTF	TGCAGCGTTGCCCTGCCGACAGGGGTCGGCTACACCTTC	TRBV29-1	-	TRBD1	TRBJ1-2
CASRPLTGEVAKNIQYF	TGTGCCAGCAGGCCCCTGACAGGGGAGGTAGCCAAAAACATTCAGTACTTC	TRBV28	few	TRBD1	TRBJ2-4
CASSSIPMGNSPLHF	TGTGCCAGCAGCTCCATCCCGATGGGTAATTCACCCCTCCACTTT	TRBV7-2	-	-	TRBJ1-6
CASSQEGRITEAFF	TGCGCCAGCAGCCAAGAGGGCAGAATTACTGAAGCTTTCTTT	TRBV4-3	-	-	TRBJ1-1
CASSLSGIRETQYF	TGTGCCAGCAGCTTGAGCGGCATCCGGGAGACCCAGTACTTC	TRBV5-6	-	-	TRBJ2-5
CASSSTTGPPPPYEQYF	TGTGCCAGCAGCAGCACCACCGGGCCCCCGCCACCCTACGAGCAGTACTTC	TRBV28	once	-	TRBJ2-7
CASSFGPLDQETQYF	TGTGCCAGCAGCTTTGGTCCCCTCGACCAAGAGACCCAGTACTTC	TRBV7-9	-	-	TRBJ2-5
CAISESVSTGLFF	TGTGCCATCAGTGAGTCGGTATCGACGGGACTGTTTTTT	TRBV10-3	few	-	TRBJ1-4
CASSPHQTGATYNEQFF	TGTGCCAGCAGCCCACACCAGACAGGGGCTACCTACAATGAGCAGTTCTTC	TRBV5-4	few	TRBD1	TRBJ2-1
CASSKAGQGQETQYF	TGTGCCAGCAGCAAAGCCGGACAGGGACAAGAGACCCAGTACTTC	TRBV21-1	-	-	TRBJ2-5
CASSLFTGLTDTQYF	TGTGCCAGCAGCCTCTTCACAGGGCTAACAGATACGCAGTATTTT	TRBV14	few	-	TRBJ2-3
CASSPFNEQFF	TGTGCCAGCAGCCCTTTTAATGAGCAGTTCTTC	TRBV7-9	few	-	TRBJ2-1
CASSVGQVLSPQHF	TGTGCCAGCAGCGTGGGACAGGTACTCTCGCCCCAGCATTTT	TRBV9	few	TRBD1	TRBJ1-5
CASSQEGPGALSYGYTF	TGCGCCAGCAGCCAAGAAGGTCCAGGGGCCCTTTCGTATGGCTACACCTTC	TRBV4-3	few	-	TRBJ1-2
CASSQDTGPNYGYTF	TGTGCCAGCAGCCAAGATACAGGGCCAAACTATGGCTACACCTTC	TRBV4-2	few	-	TRBJ1-2